The clone carrying this T cell receptor beta chain was picked up many times. Its antigen remains unidentified. V was trimmed by 4 bases and J by 1 base, leaving 14 bases between them. CDR1 SGDLS and CDR2 YYNGEE come from the germline V gene. The CDR3 contains 15 residues. Time point: longitudinal time-point 3. Volunteers from a blood bank in Maryland, USA, made up the healthy controls. The authors produced cDNA by 5'RACE using 10-nucleotide random UMIs. One entry per CDR3 protein results from TCRdb running MiXCR on the 5' RACE reads. The profile shows 53,000 or so distinct CDR3 sequences, roughly 8% of them singletons. These data are taken from a study of neurological immune-mediated disorders. Study-wide results and caveats: HTLV-1-associated myelopathy had the most TCR clonal expansion, while multiple sclerosis had the least, a level that fell below healthy controls. The expanded clones of different subjects shared no CDR3 amino acid sequences (suggesting private repertoires in all groups).

This clonotype originated in a woman aged 40-49 years in good health. Sequenced input: PBMCs. The chain has TRBV9 and TRBJ1-1, with D hard to call. The CDR3 sequence is CASSPRRQANTEAFF. DNA of the CDR3: TGTGCCAGCAGCCCCAGGCGTCAGGCGAACACTGAAGCTTTCTTT.